Detailed here is one T cell receptor (beta chain). The sample belongs to a study of CD8 T cells in Susac syndrome. Random hexamers were used to reverse transcribe 0.5 to 1 ug of RNA. With immunoSEQ multiplex PCR, TCR beta CDR3 was amplified across 54 Vbeta and 13 Jbeta. MiXCR was run by TCRdb on the immunoSEQ multiplex PCR reads, yielding one entry per CDR3 protein. The data hold some 190,000 distinct CDR3 sequences, with approximately 94% observed a single time. While CD8+ and CD4+ T cells were isolated negatively, TEMRA cells were enriched by FACS. CDR1 GTSNPN and CDR2 SVGIG come from the germline V gene (reference sequence). Trimming stripped 3 bases from V and 4 bases from J, with 10 bases between. There are 13 residues in the CDR3.

Sample: CD4+ T cells from PBMCs. This sequence joins TRBV30 and TRBJ1-5; a possible D gene is TRBD1 (5 bases). This receptor was obtained from a human donor in good health. Written as DNA, the CDR3 is TGTGCCTGGAGGCAACAGGAGAATCAGCCCCAGCATTTT. Its protein is CAWRQQENQPQHF.